This TCR beta chain was sequenced in a study of cytomegalovirus exposure and HLA in healthy donors. General study findings and limits: Sequencing likely generated an artifact that appeared as a cluster of highly shared sequence variants.

PCR employed 60 Vbeta and 13 Jbeta primers. Produced via immunoSEQ multiplex PCR; TCRdb's table is partial and in-frame only. The repertoire has around 99,000 clones, roughly 80% of them found once; the top ten carry 2% to 2.5%. V was clipped by 7 bases and J by 0 bases, with 16 bases between them. CDR1 and CDR2 (germline): PRHDT, FYEKMQ (reference sequence). This CDR3 is 17 amino acids long. Points on this clone: The antigen is not known.

This clonotype was sampled from a man aged 25 to 45 in good health and CMV-seronegative. Sequencing used PBMCs. The chain uses TRBV13 and TRBJ2-6, with D possibly TRBD1 on 5 matching bases. The CDR3 sequence is CASKVGGHHSGANVLTF. Here the CDR3 DNA reads TGTGCCAGCAAAGTAGGCGGACACCACTCTGGGGCCAACGTCCTGACTTTC.